This entry is about one TCR beta chain. Its antigen is not yet known. No base quality values were provided; no much bigger clone lies one nucleotide off. TCRbeta CDR3 regions were amplified from genomic DNA using the immunoSEQ Assay, a bias-controlled multiplex PCR. In the original analysis: Nucleated cell counts per sample were estimated from amplification of reference gene primers within the assay. Sequence reads were collapsed and filtered to measure the absolute abundance of every unique TCRbeta CDR3 rearrangement. Productive Simpson clonality was computed per sample as the square root of Simpson's diversity index over productive rearrangements. In TCRdb, the immuneACCESS table is reduced to in-frame sequences with V and J assigned. These tables do not hold every clone; where another copy was compared, an unresolved V gene accounts for under half, and the others remain unexplained. V and J calls and clone size are those listed in that table; D and trimming were worked out from the DNA. This sample has around 130,000 clones in its table, and 90% of those were observed once. The ten largest account for 3.5% to 5% of the sample.

The data derive from a study of blood T cell repertoires in COVID-19 (dated by TCRdb to about 2020). At the level of the whole study: The collaborator samples originated in the United States, Italy and Spain and spanned the acute and convalescent phases of COVID-19. The prospective study material was composed of cDNA or gDNA derived from T cells, B-cell-depleted T cells, or PBMCs. Subjects who had been exposed to COVID-19, were actively infected with it, or had recovered from it provided the deeply sampled blood TCRbeta repertoires that made up the dataset. The repertoires were released in a freely available public database meant as a resource for research on the immune response to SARS-CoV-2. The samples were drawn from the first 160 participants of the ongoing ImmuneRACE study and from 1,254 subjects provided by 6 global collaborators. The sample metadata nearly always contained a de-identified subject ID, COVID-19 status, age in years and sex. HLA class I and class II types, where available, came from metadata supplied by the sample provider rather than from assay-based typing. What the work shows at the level of the full study, not this receptor alone: Clinical and demographic metadata were provided uncurated, with the amount varying by source and participant.

In Seattle, one collaborating source enrolled patients while the infection was active and tracked those patients longitudinally over the course of disease. Whole blood was collected in K2EDTA tubes by collaborating institutions according to the institutions' own protocols. For TCRbeta analysis, collaborator samples were shipped as frozen whole blood, as isolated PBMCs, or as DNA extracted from either sample type. In the germline V gene, CDR1 corresponds to MDHEN and CDR2 to SYDVKM. The CDR3 has 15 amino acids, counting the end cysteine and phenylalanine. Kept here is only the CDR3 DNA, which spans 45 bases and is read in frame from base 1. Germline trimming: 6 bases from V, 8 bases from J; junction bases outside gene matches: 11.

The chain is encoded by TRBV28 joined to TRBJ1-4; 8 bases in the middle match TRBD1. Sample: peripheral blood. This sequence originates from a man aged 55 to 70 with COVID-19, enrolled during active disease. This receptor carries the CDR3 CASSLGTGEGEKLFF. The sequenced DNA: TGTGCCAGCAGCTTAGGGACAGGCGAGGGGGAAAAACTGTTTTTT.